The 12 T cell receptor beta chains below all came from one sample that was sequenced in a study of T cells after yellow fever vaccination. From the 5' RACE reads, TCRdb called clonotypes with MiXCR, one entry per CDR3 protein. The data hold under 550,000 distinct CDR3 sequences, with about a fifth observed a single time. This specimen was PBMCs, taken roughly 20 days after the first yellow fever vaccination. The receptor set was obtained from a man aged 18-30 years who received the YFV17D yellow fever vaccine.

This clonotype was picked up a small number of times. The V gene is TRBV7-9, the J gene TRBJ1-1, with a tentative D call TRBD1 (5 bases). CDR3 length: 13 amino acids. Per the germline V gene, CDR1 is SEHNR and CDR2 is FQNEAQ (reference sequence). Trimming stripped 6 bases from V and 7 bases from J, with 15 bases between. CDR3 nucleotides: TGTGCCAGCAGGAAATCTCCGGGGCGTGAAGCTTTCTTT. This gives the protein CASRKSPGREAFF.

This clonotype was observed a handful of times. The chain joins TRBV7-9 to TRBJ1-1; D perhaps matches TRBD1 (6 bases). The germline CDR1 and CDR2 sequences are SEHNR and FQNEAQ (reference sequence). This CDR3 contains 14 residues. Deletions cut 2 bases from V and 5 bases from J, with 12 bases between. The CDR3 reads CASSLFGGHTEAFF. The CDR3 DNA reads as TGTGCCAGCAGCTTATTTGGGGGGCATACTGAAGCTTTCTTT.

CDR3 amino acids: CASASLEAGYTEAFF. The CDR3 DNA reads TGTGCCAGCGCCTCCTTGGAGGCGGGATACACTGAAGCTTTCTTT. The chain employs TRBV28 and TRBJ1-1; D is uncertain. CDR3 length: 15 residues. The V end was cut by 8 bases, the J end by 3 bases, with 19 bases between. Germline V gene data show CDR1 as MDHEN and CDR2 as SYDVKM.

CDR3 sequence reads: CASSQGQETQYF. The CDR3, as DNA: TGTGCCAGCAGCCAGGGACAAGAGACCCAGTACTTC. The V and J genes are TRBV3-1 and TRBJ2-5; no clear D. In germline, CDR1 is LGHDT, CDR2 YNNKEL (reference sequence). There are 12 residues in the CDR3. V lost 3 bases, J lost 2 bases, and 4 bases lay in between.

The genes are TRBV10-2 and TRBJ2-5; TRBD2 matches at 9 bases. Trimming took 4 bases from V and 5 from J; bases not matched to a gene: 14. Germline loops: CDR1 WSHSY, CDR2 SAAADI. CDR3 length equals 17 residues. CDR3 protein: CASSGIGGGGARETQYF. Written as DNA, the CDR3 is TGCGCCAGCAGTGGTATTGGTGGCGGGGGGGCCCGGGAGACCCAGTACTTC.

This clonotype appeared many times. The CDR3 DNA is TGCAGTGCTAGATTGGGGGGGGGCACAGATACGCAGTATTTT. This sequence encodes CSARLGGGTDTQYF. The chain links TRBV20-1 to TRBJ2-3; the match to TRBD2 covers 7 bases. This CDR3 spans 14 amino acids. J gave up 1 base and V 2 bases, and 3 bases lay outside the gene matches. From germline, CDR1 is DFQATT and CDR2 SNEGSKA (reference sequence).

J is TRBJ1-3 and V is TRBV7-9; perhaps TRBD1 as D (6 bases). Germline CDR1 SEHNR, CDR2 FQNEAQ (reference sequence). The CDR3 length is 16 residues. V was shortened by 5 bases and J by 0 bases, with 14 bases between the two germline ends. The CDR3 here is CASSPPLGASGNTIYF. The CDR3 DNA reads TGTGCCAGCAGCCCCCCCCTGGGGGCCTCTGGAAACACCATATATTTT.

V usage is TRBV7-9 and J usage is TRBJ2-7; D gene ambiguous. CDR3 size: 15 residues. Trimming left V 4 bases short and J 5 bases short, with 18 bases between. Per germline, CDR1 SEHNR and CDR2 FQNEAQ (reference sequence). The CDR3 DNA reads as TGTGCCAGCAGCTCATCCGGTCCGGGTATCGACGAGCAGTACTTC. The encoded protein is CASSSSGPGIDEQYF.

This clonotype was found a few times. This chain links TRBV1 with TRBJ2-1; TRBD1 is the table's D call, not checked against the DNA. TRBV1 is a pseudogene locus. The CDR3 has 16 residues. CDR3 loop: CTSSQDDGACYNEQFF. The CDR3 coding sequence is TGCACCAGCAGCCAAGATGACGGGGCCTGTTACAATGAGCAGTTCTTC.

The V call is TRBV7-3, the J call TRBJ1-1; no clear D gene. In germline, CDR1 is SGHTA, CDR2 FQGTGA. V lost 6 bases to trimming and J lost 4 bases, with 12 bases between them. CDR3 length: 13 amino acids. CDR3 bases: TGTGCCAGCAGACAGTGCCCGAGCACTGAAGCTTTCTTT. This gives the protein CASRQCPSTEAFF.

The chain has TRBV15 and TRBJ1-1; TRBD1 matches at 10 bases. The V gene's germline CDR1 is LNHNV and CDR2 YYDKDF (reference sequence). The CDR3 has 16 amino acids. V shed 0 bases and J 5 bases; nucleotides not matched to a gene: 6. The CDR3: CATSRDGGQGRTEAFF. For the CDR3, the DNA is TGTGCCACCAGCAGAGATGGGGGACAGGGGCGTACTGAAGCTTTCTTT.

This clonotype was seen more than once but under ten times. The V gene is TRBV9, the J gene TRBJ1-4; possibly TRBD1 for D (6 bases). V lost 0 bases, J lost 6 bases, and 15 bases lay in between. Per the germline V gene, CDR1 is SGDLS and CDR2 is YYNGEE. CDR3 size: 16 residues. CDR3: CASSVVEGEPYEKLFF. The CDR3 DNA is TGTGCCAGCAGCGTAGTAGAGGGGGAGCCCTATGAAAAACTGTTTTTT.